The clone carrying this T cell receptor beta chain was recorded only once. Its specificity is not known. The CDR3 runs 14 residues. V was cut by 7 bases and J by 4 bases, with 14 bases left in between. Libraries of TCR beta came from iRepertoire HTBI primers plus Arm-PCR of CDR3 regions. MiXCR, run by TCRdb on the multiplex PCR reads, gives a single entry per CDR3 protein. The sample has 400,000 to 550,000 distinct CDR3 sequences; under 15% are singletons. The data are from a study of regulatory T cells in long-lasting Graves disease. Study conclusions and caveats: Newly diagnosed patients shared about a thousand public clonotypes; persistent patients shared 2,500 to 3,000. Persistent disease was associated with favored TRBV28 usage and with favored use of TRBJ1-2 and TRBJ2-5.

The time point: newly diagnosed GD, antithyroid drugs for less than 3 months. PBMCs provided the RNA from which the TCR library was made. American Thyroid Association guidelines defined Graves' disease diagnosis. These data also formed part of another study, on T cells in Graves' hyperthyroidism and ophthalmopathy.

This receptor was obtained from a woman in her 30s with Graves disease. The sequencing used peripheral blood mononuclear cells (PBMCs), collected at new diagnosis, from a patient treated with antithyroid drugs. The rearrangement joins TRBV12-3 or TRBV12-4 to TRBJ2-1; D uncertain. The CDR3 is CASTKDKGYNEQFF. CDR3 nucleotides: TGTGCCAGCACTAAAGATAAGGGTTACAATGAGCAGTTCTTC.